The clone carrying this TCR beta chain came up a few times. A much more abundant neighbour one base away suggests this may be a read error. The entry originates in a study of molecular identifiers for immune sequencing clone quantification. TCRdb processed the PCR reads anew with MiXCR; each CDR3 protein has one entry. The sample yields a few hundred thousand distinct CDR3 sequences, around 21% seen once. The authors sorted naive CD8 T cells as CD8+CD4-CCR7+CD45RA+. CDR1 MNHEY and CDR2 SVGAGI come from the germline V gene. The CDR3 length is 14 residues. V gene TRBV6-5 combines with J gene TRBJ2-7, with 9 bases that match TRBD2. The sequencing sample was made of naive CD8+ T cells from blood, with Jurkat cell RNA spiked in. The subset here: FACS-sorted CD8+CD4-CCR7+CD45RA+ naive T cells. The receptor was derived from a human donor in good health. Some libraries in this study had Jurkat cell RNA spiked in. CDR3 amino acids: CVSTPLAGLDEQYF. Here the CDR3 DNA reads TGTGTCAGCACTCCACTAGCGGGTTTGGACGAGCAGTACTTC.